The 18 T cell receptor beta chains in this list originate from one sample, sequenced in a study of shared T cell receptors in the human thymus. Profiling relied on immunoSEQ multiplex PCR, and the TCRdb table lists in-frame clones only, not all of them. This repertoire shows 600,000 or so clones, roughly 86% found once; its top ten account for roughly 0.0087%. In addition, the sample was reused for a study of human thymus T cells.

Material for sequencing was thymocytes. These receptors came from a boy in the first two years of life with a congenital heart defect.

J is TRBJ1-2 and V is TRBV6-5, with D tentatively TRBD1 (5 bases). CDR3 size: 15 residues. The germline V and J ends were trimmed by 0 bases and 4 bases, with 12 bases remaining between them. CDR1 and CDR2 from the germline V gene are MNHEY and SVGAGI. CDR3 protein: CASSYSSRAAYGYTF. CDR3 sequence (DNA): TGTGCCAGCAGTTACTCGAGCAGGGCCGCCTATGGCTACACCTTC.

CDR3 in amino acids: CASSDSRLNTEAFF. The CDR3 coding sequence is TGTGCCAGCAGTGACTCGAGGTTGAACACTGAAGCTTTCTTT. The chain joins TRBV7-2 to TRBJ1-1; the D is unclear. V was cut by 6 bases and J by 0 bases, with 11 bases left in between. CDR3 length: 14 amino acids. Germline V CDR1 and CDR2: SGHTA, FQGNSA.

The gene calls are TRBV5-1 and TRBJ2-7, with 9 bases aligning to TRBD1. Germline lookup yields CDR1 SGHRS and CDR2 YFSETQ. This CDR3 is 17 amino acids long. The junction had 12 bases not matched to a gene; V was cut back by 4 bases and J by 1 base. The CDR3 DNA sequence: TGCGCCAGCAGCCTCGGGACAGGGAAGGGCCATTCCTACGAGCAGTACTTC. Translation gives CASSLGTGKGHSYEQYF.

The chain's CDR3 is CASSLDLDLGREGNNEQFF. The CDR3 DNA reads TGTGCCAGCAGCTTAGATTTGGATTTGGGGCGGGAGGGTAACAATGAGCAGTTCTTC. The rearrangement links TRBV13 to TRBJ2-1, with 9 bases lining up with TRBD2. This CDR3 spans 19 amino acids. V trimming: 1 base; J trimming: 5 bases; junction bases outside the gene matches: 15. Germline-derived CDR1 and CDR2 are PRHDT and FYEKMQ (reference sequence).

To note about this clone: A junction end diverges from the germline sequence, so it may reflect a read error. In the same sample, other DNA sequences code for this CDR3. The chain is built from TRBV30 and TRBJ1-6; D uncertain. Germline V lookup: CDR1 GTSNPN, CDR2 SVGIG (reference sequence). The CDR3 totals 15 residues. The CDR3 region is CAWSRGISYNSPLHF. The CDR3 region has the DNA TGTGCCTGGAGTAGAGGGATCTCCTATAATTCCCCCCTCCACTTT. The full variable domain, with the rest looked up from reference TRBV30 and TRBJ1-6, is SQTIHQWPATLVQPVGSPLSLECTVEGTSNPNLYWYRQAAGRGLQLLFYSVGIGQISSEVPQNLSASRPQDRQFILSSKKLLLSDSGFYLCAWSRGISYNSPLHFGNGTRLTVT.

Note on this clone: This same CDR3 is encoded by further DNA sequences in the sample. The J gene is TRBJ2-5, the V gene TRBV5-6, with no clear D. Germline CDR1 is SGHDT and CDR2 is YYEEEE. The V and J ends lost 3 bases and 2 bases respectively, with 2 bases between them. This CDR3 comprises 11 residues. CDR3 nucleotide sequence: TGTGCCAGCAGCTCACAAGAGACCCAGTACTTC. This sequence encodes CASSSQETQYF.

V usage is TRBV15 and J usage is TRBJ2-3, with TRBD1 identical over 7 bases. J lost 6 bases, V lost 1 base, and 13 bases had no gene match. Per the germline V gene, CDR1 is LNHNV and CDR2 is YYDKDF (reference sequence). This CDR3 spans 17 amino acids. CDR3: CATSRGYDREITDTQYF. The CDR3 nucleotides are TGTGCCACCAGCAGAGGCTACGACAGGGAGATAACTGATACGCAGTATTTT.

This clone appeared once. The V gene is TRBV19, the J gene TRBJ2-1; maybe TRBD1 (6 bases). The V end lost 3 bases, the J end lost 6 bases, and 18 bases lay between the germline ends. CDR3 size: 16 residues. In germline, CDR1 is LNHDA, CDR2 SQIVND (reference sequence). CDR3 nucleotides: TGTGCCAGTAGTATGGGGGCCCGGCCAAGCAGCAATGAGCAGTTCTTC. Its translation is CASSMGARPSSNEQFF.

CDR3 DNA sequence: TGCGCCAGCAGCCAAGATTTGAGGGAGGGAGATACGCAGTATTTT. It is translated as CASSQDLREGDTQYF. This chain joins TRBV4-3 and TRBJ2-3; 7 bases fit TRBD2. In germline, CDR1 is LGHNA, CDR2 YSLEER. Germline trimming cut 0 bases from V and 5 bases from J; bases unmatched to any gene: 5. CDR3 length: 15 residues.

The chain uses TRBV5-5 and TRBJ2-7; D may be TRBD1 (6 bases). CDR1 is SGHKS, CDR2 YYEKEE, per germline (reference sequence). V was clipped by 3 bases and J by 1 base, with 14 bases between them. This CDR3 is 15 amino acids long. CDR3 DNA: TGTGCCAGCAGCTCAGGGGTGACAGGATCCTACGAGCAGTACTTC. Its translation is CASSSGVTGSYEQYF.

The chain links TRBV30 to TRBJ1-1; D is ambiguous. In germline, CDR1 is GTSNPN, CDR2 SVGIG (reference sequence). V lost 0 bases and J lost 5, with 7 bases in between. The CDR3 length is 12 residues. The CDR3 bases are TGTGCCTGGAGTGTCGTCGGGACTGAAGCTTTCTTT. This codes for CAWSVVGTEAFF.

In its sample, this clone was seen a few times. This sequence joins TRBV7-8 and TRBJ2-5; D is undetermined. Germline assignment: CDR1 SGHVS and CDR2 FQNEAQ. The CDR3 extends over 15 amino acids. V lost 2 bases and J lost 2, with 12 bases in between. The CDR3 DNA follows: TGTGCCAGCAGCTTATCCTCCCAGGCTCAAGAGACCCAGTACTTC. Translating it yields CASSLSSQAQETQYF.

The rearrangement uses TRBV7-2 and TRBJ1-6; no reliable D call. CDR3 size: 16 residues. The V end lost 2 bases, the J end lost 6 bases, and 14 bases lay between the germline ends. Germline V gene data show CDR1 as SGHTA and CDR2 as FQGNSA. For the CDR3, the DNA is TGTGCCAGCAGCTTATTAGCTTGGATAGGTAATTCACCCCTCCACTTT. This encodes CASSLLAWIGNSPLHF.

The chain has TRBV19 and TRBJ1-1; weak D call: TRBD1 (5 bases). Per germline, CDR1 LNHDA and CDR2 SQIVND (reference sequence). The ends were cut back, 5 bases at V and 2 bases at J, with 15 bases in the middle. The CDR3 is 15 amino acids. This CDR3 reads CASSCPPQGNTEAFF. The CDR3 coding sequence is TGTGCCAGTAGTTGCCCCCCCCAGGGTAACACTGAAGCTTTCTTT.

This clone has just one count. The chain carries TRBV28 and TRBJ1-5; D remains ambiguous. The CDR3 covers 18 residues. In germline, CDR1 is MDHEN, CDR2 SYDVKM. The V and J ends lost 2 bases and 3 bases respectively, with 20 bases between them. The CDR3 loop is CASSLPRLAVSHNQPQHF. In DNA form, the CDR3 reads TGTGCCAGCAGTTTACCCCGTTTGGCCGTAAGTCACAATCAGCCCCAGCATTTT.

CDR3 in DNA: TGTGCCTGGAGTGTACGTCAGGGGGACGAGCAGTACTTC. It yields the protein CAWSVRQGDEQYF. V is TRBV30 and J is TRBJ2-7, with 7 bases aligning to TRBD1. The CDR3 runs 13 residues. V trimming: 0 bases; J trimming: 5 bases; junction bases outside the gene matches: 4. Per the germline V gene, CDR1 is GTSNPN and CDR2 is SVGIG (reference sequence).

This chain joins TRBV7-8 and TRBJ1-2; D is unresolved. Germline assignment: CDR1 SGHVS and CDR2 FQNEAQ. This CDR3 is built from 15 residues. Trimming took off 0 bases at V and 6 bases at J, with 14 bases between the two ends. The CDR3 coding sequence is TGTGCCAGCAGCTTAGCGCGGGCACCGAAGAATGGCTACACCTTC. It is translated as CASSLARAPKNGYTF.

This chain connects TRBV28 to TRBJ2-2; possible D gene TRBD2, 6 bases. Germline CDR1 is MDHEN and CDR2 is SYDVKM. The germline V and J ends were trimmed by 10 bases and 4 bases, with 13 bases remaining between them. The CDR3 loop spans 13 amino acids. CDR3 nucleotides: TGTGCCACCCGGAGGGACGGCACCGGGGAGCTGTTTTTT. Amino acid sequence: CATRRDGTGELFF.